Listed here are 5 T cell receptor beta chains from one sample, sequenced in a study of identical twins. Each CDR3 protein is one row after TCRdb ran MiXCR on the 5' RACE reads. The data hold approximately 630,000 distinct CDR3 sequences, with under 8.5% observed a single time. The data were also submitted as part of a second study, on yellow fever vaccine responses in identical twins.

The sample consisted of PBMCs. The origin of the receptors is a woman between 18 and 29 years old in good health.

This clonotype was observed a few times. The chain couples TRBV12-3 or TRBV12-4 to TRBJ2-7; the match to TRBD1 covers 9 bases. V shed 6 bases and J 5 bases; nucleotides not matched to a gene: 5. The CDR3 runs 13 residues. CDR3 protein: CASSHRGRDEQYF. In DNA, the CDR3 is TGTGCCAGCAGCCACAGGGGGCGGGACGAGCAGTACTTC.

This rearrangement joins TRBV4-2 to TRBJ2-2, with D unresolved. The V gene lost 4 bases and the J gene lost 6 bases, with 9 bases spanning the gap. The CDR3 extends over 13 amino acids. Germline V gives CDR1 LGHNA, CDR2 YNFKEQ. The CDR3 loop is CASSPDLSGELFF. CDR3 bases: TGTGCCAGCAGCCCCGACTTGTCCGGGGAGCTGTTTTTT.

This CDR3 is CASSRRQGALGNGYEQYV. The CDR3 DNA sequence: TGTGCCAGCAGCCGCAGACAGGGCGCATTAGGTAATGGGTACGAGCAGTACGTC. This chain links TRBV11-2 with TRBJ2-7; 7 bases align to TRBD1. J gave up 4 bases and V 5 bases, and 20 bases lay outside the gene matches. Germline loops: CDR1 SGHAT, CDR2 FQNNGV. CDR3 size: 18 residues.

Details on this clonotype: Possible read error: a much larger clone is one base away. The chain recombines TRBV5-1 with TRBJ2-1, with 9 bases lining up with TRBD2. CDR3 length: 13 amino acids. Germline lookup yields CDR1 SGHRS and CDR2 YFSETQ. CDR3 coding DNA: TGCGCCAGCAGAGAGACTAGCGGAAATGAGCAGCTCTTC. Protein: CASRETSGNEQLF. Complete variable domain (other parts from reference TRBV5-1 and TRBJ2-1): KAGVTQTPRYLIKTRGQQVTLSCSPISGHRSVSWYQQTPGQGLQFLFEYFSETQRNKGNFPGRFSGRQFSNSRSEMNVSTLELGDSALYLCASRETSGNEQLFGPGTRLTVL.

There are many counts of this clonotype. The DNA for the CDR3 is TGCGCCAGCAGCCTAGGGACAGGGGGTTCCGCTGAAGCTTTCTTT. This translates into CASSLGTGGSAEAFF. V gene TRBV5-1 combines with J gene TRBJ1-1; 11 bases fit TRBD1. V was pared by 4 bases and J by 6 bases, with 8 bases of the junction left unmatched. This CDR3 has 15 amino acids. Per germline, CDR1 SGHRS and CDR2 YFSETQ. The entire variable domain, with the rest obtained from reference TRBV5-1 and TRBJ1-1, is as follows: KAGVTQTPRYLIKTRGQQVTLSCSPISGHRSVSWYQQTPGQGLQFLFEYFSETQRNKGNFPGRFSGRQFSNSRSEMNVSTLELGDSALYLCASSLGTGGSAEAFFGQGTRLTVV.